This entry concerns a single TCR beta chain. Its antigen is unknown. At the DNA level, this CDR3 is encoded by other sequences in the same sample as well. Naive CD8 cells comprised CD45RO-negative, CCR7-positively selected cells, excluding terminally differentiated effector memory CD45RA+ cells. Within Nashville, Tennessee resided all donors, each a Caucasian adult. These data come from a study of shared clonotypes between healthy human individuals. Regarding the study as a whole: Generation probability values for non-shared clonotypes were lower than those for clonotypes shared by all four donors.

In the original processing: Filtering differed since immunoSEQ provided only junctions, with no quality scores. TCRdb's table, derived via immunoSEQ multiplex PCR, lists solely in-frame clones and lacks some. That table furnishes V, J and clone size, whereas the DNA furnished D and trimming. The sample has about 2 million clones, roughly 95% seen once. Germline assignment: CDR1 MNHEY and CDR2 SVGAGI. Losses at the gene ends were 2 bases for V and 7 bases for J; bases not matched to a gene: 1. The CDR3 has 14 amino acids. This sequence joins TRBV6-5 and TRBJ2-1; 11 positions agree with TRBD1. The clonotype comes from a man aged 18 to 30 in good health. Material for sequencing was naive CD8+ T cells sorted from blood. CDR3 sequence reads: CASSYGQGANEQFF. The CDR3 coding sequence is TGTGCCAGCAGTTACGGACAGGGGGCTAATGAGCAGTTCTTC.